This TCR beta chain was profiled in a study of cytomegalovirus exposure and HLA in healthy donors. A multiplex PCR was run with 60 Vbeta primers and 13 Jbeta primers. Only in-frame clones appear in the TCRdb table, and some are missing; sequencing was by immunoSEQ multiplex PCR. The sample table sets out approximately 130,000 clones. The V gene's germline CDR1 is SGHAT and CDR2 FQNNGV. V gave up 0 bases and J gave up 4 bases, with 18 bases separating them. The CDR3 sequence is 17 residues long. The TCR comes from a woman aged 55-75 years in good health and CMV-seronegative. This sequence joins TRBV11-2 and TRBJ1-2, with a tentative D call TRBD1 (6 bases). The specimen sequenced was PBMCs. CDR3 residues: CASSLDGRGGGPYGYTF. The CDR3 bases are TGTGCCAGCAGCTTAGACGGGAGGGGAGGGGGACCCTATGGCTACACCTTC. Full variable domain (outside the CDR3, taken from reference TRBV11-2 and TRBJ1-2): EAGVAQSPRYKIIEKRQSVAFWCNPISGHATLYWYQQILGQGPKLLIQFQNNGVVDDSQLPKDRFSAERLKGVDSTLKIQPAKLEDSAVYLCASSLDGRGGGPYGYTFGSGTRLTVV.